A selection of T cell receptor beta chains follows, all from one sample in a study of cytomegalovirus exposure and HLA in healthy donors. Libraries were prepared by immunoSEQ multiplex PCR; TCRdb keeps only in-frame clonotypes and omits some of them. The table includes 170,000 or so clones, around four fifths detected once. Sequenced sample: PBMCs. Receptors originate from a woman aged 45-65 years in good health and CMV-seropositive. The CDR3 runs from the conserved cysteine through the conserved F or W. The D gene is left open where the match is weak. A clone size is listed for some rows: how often the clone was seen (once, few, many), or a class if it is expanded.

J: TRBJ2-5; size: once; D: TRBD2; V: TRBV11-2; DNA: TGTGCCAGCAGCTTCGGCAGCGGGGGGACGTACCAAGAGACCCAGTACTTC; CDR3: CASSFGSGGTYQETQYF
J: TRBJ1-2; size: .; D: .; V: TRBV15; DNA: TGTGCCACCAGCAGAGAGAAGGGAGCCTACACCTTC; CDR3: CATSREKGAYTF
J: TRBJ2-7; size: .; D: TRBD1; V: TRBV6-5; DNA: TGTGCCAGCAGAGTATGGACAGGGGTCTCCTACGAGCAGTACTTC; CDR3: CASRVWTGVSYEQYF
J: TRBJ1-4; size: .; D: .; V: TRBV5-1; DNA: TGCGCCAGCAGGGGTTCAGGGTGGGATGAAAAACTGTTTTTT; CDR3: CASRGSGWDEKLFF
J: TRBJ2-7; size: .; D: .; V: TRBV2; DNA: TGTGCCAGCAGCTACGACAGGCTAAGCTCCTACGAGCAGTACTTC; CDR3: CASSYDRLSSYEQYF
J: TRBJ1-1; size: .; D: TRBD1; V: TRBV19; DNA: TGTGCCAGTTCGTACGGGACAGCGATGAACACTGAAGCTTTCTTT; CDR3: CASSYGTAMNTEAFF
J: TRBJ2-7; size: .; D: .; V: TRBV5-1; DNA: TGCGCCAGCAGCCTAACTTATTCGAGGCGTGGCGAGCAGTACTTC; CDR3: CASSLTYSRRGEQYF
J: TRBJ2-1; size: .; D: TRBD2; V: TRBV5-6; DNA: TGTGCCAGCAGCCCCAGACTAGCGGGGGCCTACAATGAGCAGTTCTTC; CDR3: CASSPRLAGAYNEQFF
J: TRBJ2-2; size: once; D: TRBD2; V: TRBV4-1; DNA: TGCGCCAGCAGCCGGGGAGCGGGGGGATCGAACACCGGGGAGCTGTTTTTT; CDR3: CASSRGAGGSNTGELFF
J: TRBJ2-1; size: .; D: TRBD2; V: TRBV27; DNA: TGTGCCAGCACTGCGGGGTGGGGGGGGAACAATGAGCAGTTCTTC; CDR3: CASTAGWGGNNEQFF
J: TRBJ1-2; size: .; D: .; V: TRBV6-5; DNA: TGTGCCAGCAGTCCGTATCCGGGAACTAACTATGGCTACACCTTC; CDR3: CASSPYPGTNYGYTF
J: TRBJ1-1; size: .; D: TRBD1; V: TRBV6-6; DNA: TGTGCCAGCATTCGGACAGGCGAGGGGGAAGCTTTCTTT; CDR3: CASIRTGEGEAFF
J: TRBJ2-1; size: .; D: .; V: TRBV5-6; DNA: TGTGCCAGCAGCTTGGGAGGGGGGGCCAATGAGCAGTTCTTC; CDR3: CASSLGGGANEQFF
J: TRBJ2-7; size: .; D: TRBD2; V: TRBV6-5; DNA: TGTGCCAGCAGTTACTCGACTAGCGGGGGCCACGAGCAGTACTTC; CDR3: CASSYSTSGGHEQYF
J: TRBJ2-2; size: .; D: TRBD1; V: TRBV5-1; DNA: TGCGCCAGCAGCCCTGGACAGGGGGCGCCCACCGGGGAGCTGTTTTTT; CDR3: CASSPGQGAPTGELFF
J: TRBJ2-3; size: .; D: TRBD2; V: TRBV2; DNA: TGTGCCAGCAGCCGACTAGCGGGGGGTCGAGATACGCAGTATTTT; CDR3: CASSRLAGGRDTQYF
J: TRBJ1-1; size: .; D: .; V: TRBV2; DNA: TGTGCCAGCAGAAGCGGACGGGTGAACACTGAAGCTTTCTTT; CDR3: CASRSGRVNTEAFF
J: TRBJ1-2; size: .; D: .; V: TRBV11-2; DNA: TGTGCCACCCCTTACCAAAACAGGGCAGGGAGAGTTGGCTACACCTTC; CDR3: CATPYQNRAGRVGYTF
J: TRBJ1-3; size: .; D: .; V: TRBV9; DNA: TGTGCCAGCAGCGTAGCCGGGGGAAACACCATATATTTT; CDR3: CASSVAGGNTIYF
J: TRBJ2-5; size: .; D: .; V: TRBV5-4; DNA: TGTGCCAGCAGTTTAGGGGAGGTAACCCAGTACTTC; CDR3: CASSLGEVTQYF
J: TRBJ2-7; size: .; D: TRBD2; V: TRBV6-5; DNA: TGTGCCAGCACTGGGAGCGGGGGGGCCGGGGAGCAGTACTTC; CDR3: CASTGSGGAGEQYF
J: TRBJ1-2; size: .; D: .; V: TRBV11-2; DNA: TGTGCCAGCAGCTTAGCCGGGACTAACTATGGCTACACCTTC; CDR3: CASSLAGTNYGYTF
J: TRBJ2-7; size: .; D: TRBD2; V: TRBV9; DNA: TGTGCCAGCAGTCTGGGAGGGACCTACGAGCAGTACTTC; CDR3: CASSLGGTYEQYF
J: TRBJ1-5; size: .; D: .; V: TRBV15; DNA: TGTGCCACCAGCAGAGATCTTTCCTCCACCTCGGGGAGTAATCAGCCCCAGCATTTT; CDR3: CATSRDLSSTSGSNQPQHF
J: TRBJ2-7; size: .; D: TRBD1; V: TRBV5-1; DNA: TGCGCCAGCAGTTCTCCCAGGGGGCCCCGCGAGCAGTACTTC; CDR3: CASSSPRGPREQYF
J: TRBJ2-7; size: .; D: TRBD1; V: TRBV9; DNA: TGTGCCAGCAGCGCCGGGACAGGAATCTCCTACGAGCAGTACTTC; CDR3: CASSAGTGISYEQYF
J: TRBJ2-5; size: .; D: TRBD1; V: TRBV6-5; DNA: TGTGCCACCGGGACAGGGGGAGAGACCCAGTACTTC; CDR3: CATGTGGETQYF
J: TRBJ2-5; size: .; D: TRBD1; V: TRBV11-2; DNA: TGTGCCAGCAGTCCGGGGACAGGGGGTTACGAGACCCAGTACTTC; CDR3: CASSPGTGGYETQYF
J: TRBJ2-7; size: .; D: .; V: TRBV6-5; DNA: TGTGCCAGCAGTTACGGGCAGGGGAAATACGAGCAGTACTTC; CDR3: CASSYGQGKYEQYF
J: TRBJ1-5; size: .; D: .; V: TRBV4-1; DNA: TGCGCCAGCAGCCGCCTGGGGGATGGAGGGAATCAGCCCCAGCATTTT; CDR3: CASSRLGDGGNQPQHF
J: TRBJ2-2; size: few; D: TRBD1; V: TRBV27; DNA: TGTGCCAGCAGTGTAGGACAGGGGGCGGGGGAGCTGTTTTTT; CDR3: CASSVGQGAGELFF
J: TRBJ2-1; size: .; D: TRBD1; V: TRBV7-8; DNA: TGTGCCAGCAGCATCGGACAGGGGGCTGTCTATGAGCAGTTCTTC; CDR3: CASSIGQGAVYEQFF
J: TRBJ1-3; size: once; D: .; V: TRBV5-6; DNA: TGTGCCAGCAGCTTCGGGGACACCTTCTCTGGAAACACCATATATTTT; CDR3: CASSFGDTFSGNTIYF
J: TRBJ2-6; size: .; D: TRBD1; V: TRBV30; DNA: TGTGCCTGGAGTGTGTATCGACAGGGCCGTTCCTCTGGGGCCAACGTCCTGACTTTC; CDR3: CAWSVYRQGRSSGANVLTF
J: TRBJ1-1; size: .; D: .; V: TRBV11-2; DNA: TGTGCCAGCAGTAAGGGGGTGGTGAACACTGAAGCTTTCTTT; CDR3: CASSKGVVNTEAFF
J: TRBJ1-4; size: .; D: TRBD1; V: TRBV6-6; DNA: TGTGCCAGCAGTCAGGGGGGAATGGATGAAAAACTGTTTTTT; CDR3: CASSQGGMDEKLFF
J: TRBJ2-5; size: .; D: .; V: TRBV11-3; DNA: TGTGCCAGCAGCTTAGGTGACAATCAAATCTCAGAGACCCAGTACTTC; CDR3: CASSLGDNQISETQYF
J: TRBJ2-5; size: .; D: TRBD2; V: TRBV5-4; DNA: TGTGCCAGCAATCAGCGGGGGGGTCTGGAGACCCAGTACTTC; CDR3: CASNQRGGLETQYF
J: TRBJ2-1; size: .; D: TRBD2; V: TRBV30; DNA: TGTGCCTGGAGTGGTGAGCGGGAGAGCTCCTACAATGAGCAGTTCTTC; CDR3: CAWSGERESSYNEQFF
J: TRBJ1-5; size: once; D: .; V: TRBV2; DNA: TGTGCCAGCAGTGAAGCGGGGAGCCTTCATCAGCCCCAGCATTTT; CDR3: CASSEAGSLHQPQHF
J: TRBJ1-1; size: .; D: TRBD1; V: TRBV5-1; DNA: TGCGCCAGCAGCCCCCAGACAGGGGGAAACACTGAAGCTTTCTTT; CDR3: CASSPQTGGNTEAFF
J: TRBJ1-1; size: .; D: .; V: TRBV6-5; DNA: TGTGCCAGCAGCCCTCCCGGTAGATCGAACACTGAAGCTTTCTTT; CDR3: CASSPPGRSNTEAFF
J: TRBJ2-7; size: .; D: .; V: TRBV20-1; DNA: TGCAGTGCCCCGGCGCCCGGAGGGGAGTACTTC; CDR3: CSAPAPGGEYF
J: TRBJ2-1; size: .; D: TRBD2; V: TRBV5-1; DNA: TGCGCCAGCGACCGGGGGGGAGCCTACAATGAGCAGTTCTTC; CDR3: CASDRGGAYNEQFF
J: TRBJ1-2; size: .; D: TRBD1; V: TRBV7-9; DNA: TGTGCCAGCAGCTTGGGGACAGGGGATGGCTACACCTTC; CDR3: CASSLGTGDGYTF
J: TRBJ2-1; size: .; D: TRBD2; V: TRBV11-2; DNA: TGTGCCAGCAGCCGGGGTAGCGGGGGGGCCTATGAGCAGTTCTTC; CDR3: CASSRGSGGAYEQFF
J: TRBJ2-5; size: .; D: TRBD2; V: TRBV4-2; DNA: TGTGCCAGCAGCCAAGGGGGGGGCCAAGAGACCCAGTACTTC; CDR3: CASSQGGGQETQYF
J: TRBJ2-1; size: .; D: .; V: TRBV20-1; DNA: TGCAGTGCTAGAGAAACCGGAGTAAAGTTCTTC; CDR3: CSARETGVKFF
J: TRBJ1-5; size: .; D: .; V: TRBV10-3; DNA: TGTGCCATCAGTGAAGGAGGGTCTGATAGCAATCAGCCCCAGCATTTT; CDR3: CAISEGGSDSNQPQHF